The entry that follows covers one T cell receptor (beta chain) sequence. These data belong to a study of T-cell reconstitution after alpha-beta-depleted transplantation in children. Germline values: CDR1 SGDLS, CDR2 YYNGEE. V was clipped by 2 bases and J by 2 bases, with 24 bases between them. This CDR3 has 19 residues. The TCRbeta library was prepared with unique molecular identifiers. TCRdb independently ran MiXCR on the PCR reads; one entry per CDR3 protein. The sample includes around 680,000 distinct CDR3 sequences, roughly 15% of them seen just once. Source: PBMCs from the stem cell graft donor, taken from the stem cell graft. This chain links TRBV9 with TRBJ2-3; unclear D gene. This TCR was sampled from a human donor who donated a stem cell graft to a child with acute myeloid leukemia. DNA for the CDR3: TGTGCCAGCAGCGTCCAGCCGTCGAGCATACGTGAGATCACAGATACGCAGTATTTT. The encoded protein is CASSVQPSSIREITDTQYF.